The next 29 T cell receptor beta chains were all read from a single sample in a study of blood T cell repertoires in COVID-19. TCRdb's table, derived via immunoSEQ multiplex PCR, lists solely in-frame clones and lacks some. This sample has 190,000 or so clones, with about 87% found just once. The sequenced sample was PBMCs or T cells enriched from blood (not recorded which). These receptors were collected from a man aged 18 to 35 with acute COVID-19.

The chain joins TRBV2 to TRBJ1-5; the match to TRBD1 covers 7 bases. The V and J ends lost 6 bases and 3 bases, in that order; junction bases with no gene match: 11. Germline V gene data show CDR1 as SNHLY and CDR2 as FYNNEI. The CDR3 length is 16 residues. This CDR3 is CASSTPQGVLNQPQHF. The CDR3 nucleotides are TGTGCCAGCAGCACCCCTCAGGGGGTGCTCAATCAGCCCCAGCATTTT.

The CDR3 DNA follows: TGTGCCCTGATAAGGGGCTATGGCTACACCTTC. The encoded protein is CALIRGYGYTF. The rearrangement joins TRBV30 to TRBJ1-2; TRBD1 might be the D (5 bases). The CDR3 is made up of 11 amino acids. CDR1 is GTSNPN and CDR2 is SVGIG in the germline V gene (reference sequence). Trimming removed 8 bases from V and 4 bases from J, with 11 bases in between.

The table lists this clone with a few counts. CDR3: CASSWDRGEQYF. The CDR3 region has the DNA TGCGCCAGCAGTTGGGACAGGGGAGAGCAGTACTTC. The gene calls are TRBV5-1 and TRBJ2-7; 10 bases match TRBD1. CDR3 length: 12 amino acids. The ends lost 5 bases at V and 7 bases at J; junction bases unmatched: 3. Looked up from germline, CDR1 is SGHRS and CDR2 is YFSETQ. Complete variable domain (other parts from reference TRBV5-1 and TRBJ2-7): KAGVTQTPRYLIKTRGQQVTLSCSPISGHRSVSWYQQTPGQGLQFLFEYFSETQRNKGNFPGRFSGRQFSNSRSEMNVSTLELGDSALYLCASSWDRGEQYFGPGTRLTVT.

The chain recombines TRBV30 with TRBJ2-1, with 7 bases that match TRBD2. The length of the CDR3 is 11 residues. V dropped 5 bases and J dropped 9; count of bases not matched to a gene: 4. The V gene's germline CDR1 is GTSNPN and CDR2 SVGIG (reference sequence). CDR3 protein: CAWYLAGEQFF. CDR3 nucleotides: TGTGCCTGGTACTTAGCGGGTGAGCAGTTCTTC. The full variable domain, its missing parts supplied by reference TRBV30 and TRBJ2-1, is SQTIHQWPATLVQPVGSPLSLECTVEGTSNPNLYWYRQAAGRGLQLLFYSVGIGQISSEVPQNLSASRPQDRQFILSSKKLLLSDSGFYLCAWYLAGEQFFGPGTRLTVL.

The J gene is TRBJ1-5, the V gene TRBV30; D unclear. This CDR3 comprises 15 residues. Germline V lookup: CDR1 GTSNPN, CDR2 SVGIG (reference sequence). V was pared by 5 bases and J by 0 bases, with 14 bases between. The CDR3 region is CAWLPTGYSNQPQHF. The CDR3, as DNA: TGTGCCTGGCTACCGACGGGGTATAGCAATCAGCCCCAGCATTTT. Filled out from reference TRBV30 and TRBJ1-5, the complete variable domain reads SQTIHQWPATLVQPVGSPLSLECTVEGTSNPNLYWYRQAAGRGLQLLFYSVGIGQISSEVPQNLSASRPQDRQFILSSKKLLLSDSGFYLCAWLPTGYSNQPQHFGDGTRLSIL.

This chain links TRBV12-1 with TRBJ1-4; TRBD1, the D gene given by the table, was not confirmed from the DNA. TRBV12-1 is listed as a pseudogene. CDR3 length: 17 residues. The DNA of the CDR3 is TGTGCCAGCAGCACGGGACAGGTCCTGCTTGAGGATGAAAAACTGTTTTTT. Translation gives CASSTGQVLLEDEKLFF.

This rearrangement joins TRBV3-1 (or the pseudogene TRBV3-2) to TRBJ2-6, with a weak D call TRBD2 (7 bases). The germline gives CDR1 LGHDT, CDR2 YNNKEL (reference sequence). V was trimmed by 4 bases and J by 1 base, leaving 11 bases between them. There are 16 residues in the CDR3. For the CDR3, the DNA is TGTGCCAGCAGCCGGGGGCGGGGGTCTGGGGCCAACGTCCTGACTTTC. It is translated as CASSRGRGSGANVLTF.

The chain joins TRBV5-4 to TRBJ2-7, with TRBD2 as a possible D gene (6 bases). Germline assignment: CDR1 SGHNT and CDR2 YYREEE (reference sequence). This CDR3 contains 15 residues. V dropped 4 bases and J dropped 0 bases, with 14 bases sitting between them. CDR3 loop: CASSTGRGSSYEQYF. DNA for the CDR3: TGTGCCAGCAGCACCGGACGGGGGAGCTCCTACGAGCAGTACTTC.

The chain joins TRBV7-3 to TRBJ2-2; TRBD2 might be the D (6 bases). V dropped 4 bases and J dropped 2 bases, with 14 bases sitting between them. CDR1 SGHTA and CDR2 FQGTGA come from the germline V gene. This CDR3 contains 16 residues. This chain's CDR3 is CASSSEWRENTGELFF. The CDR3 DNA follows: TGTGCCAGCAGCTCCGAGTGGCGGGAAAACACCGGGGAGCTGTTTTTT.

This chain connects TRBV5-4 to TRBJ2-2; 7 nucleotides agree with TRBD2. Germline V CDR1 and CDR2: SGHNT, YYREEE (reference sequence). The CDR3 runs to 15 residues. J gave up 0 bases and V 2 bases, and 1 base lay outside the gene matches. This CDR3 is CASSFSGSNTGELFF. CDR3 coding DNA: TGTGCCAGCAGCTTTAGCGGGTCGAACACCGGGGAGCTGTTTTTT.

This rearrangement joins TRBV7-9 to TRBJ2-1, with unresolved D. V lost 1 base, J lost 10 bases, and 8 bases lay in between. The length of the CDR3 is 12 residues. Germline V gene data show CDR1 as SEHNR and CDR2 as FQNEAQ (reference sequence). CDR3 DNA: TGTGCCAGCAGCTTAGGACGTAGCGAGCAGTTCTTC. Amino acid sequence: CASSLGRSEQFF.

V gene TRBV4-1 combines with J gene TRBJ1-5, with D tentatively TRBD1 (6 bases). The length of the CDR3 is 15 residues. From germline, CDR1 is MGHRA and CDR2 YSYEKL. The ends were cut back, 1 base at V and 3 bases at J, with 10 bases in the middle. The CDR3 nucleotides are TGCGCCAGCAGCCAAGGAAGACAGGTCAATCAGCCCCAGCATTTT. This codes for CASSQGRQVNQPQHF.

The chain recombines TRBV2 with TRBJ2-1; 9 nucleotides align to TRBD2. The CDR3 has 15 residues. V shed 6 bases and J 8 bases; nucleotides not matched to a gene: 11. Per the germline V gene, CDR1 is SNHLY and CDR2 is FYNNEI. This chain's CDR3 is CASRSGRISWDEQFF. The CDR3 DNA is TGTGCCAGCAGGAGCGGGAGGATCTCTTGGGATGAGCAGTTCTTC.

The gene calls are TRBV23-1 and TRBJ1-2; 10 nucleotides line up with TRBD1. TRBV23-1 is assigned to the ORF class and has an uncertain function. The CDR3 covers 18 residues. V lost 5 bases to trimming and J lost 3 bases; unmatched junction nucleotides: 15. The CDR3, as DNA: TGCGCCAGCAGTGCTTGTTGGGACAGGGGCAGGCTAGACTATGGCTACACCTTC. It is translated as CASSACWDRGRLDYGYTF.

This clone appeared a single time. The chain carries TRBV5-5 and TRBJ2-2; 7 nucleotides match TRBD2. Germline CDR1 is SGHKS and CDR2 is YYEKEE (reference sequence). V lost 3 bases, J lost 2 bases, and 7 bases stayed unmatched. The length of the CDR3 is 16 residues. The CDR3 coding sequence is TGTGCCAGCAGCTCGACTAGCTCCGAAAACACCGGGGAGCTGTTTTTT. It is translated as CASSSTSSENTGELFF.

The CDR3 DNA reads TGTGCCAGCAAAGGGGAGGTAGCGGGGGGCCCCTACGAGCAGTACTTC. It yields the protein CASKGEVAGGPYEQYF. The rearrangement links TRBV28 to TRBJ2-7; 10 bases line up with TRBD2. The germline V gene has CDR1 MDHEN and CDR2 SYDVKM. The V gene end was trimmed by 7 bases and the J gene end by 2 bases; junction bases not matched to a gene: 11. The length of the CDR3 is 16 residues.

V gene TRBV25-1 combines with J gene TRBJ1-2, with 9 bases fitting TRBD1. The CDR3 consists of 14 residues. Germline CDR1 is MGHDK and CDR2 is SYGVNS. J lost 4 bases, V lost 2 bases, and 2 bases had no gene match. The CDR3 region is CASSEGQGRYGYTF. In DNA, the CDR3 is TGTGCCAGCAGTGAAGGACAGGGGCGCTATGGCTACACCTTC.

J is TRBJ2-7 and V is TRBV28; TRBD2 matches at 9 bases. This CDR3 has 14 residues. Germline CDR1 MDHEN, CDR2 SYDVKM. Losses at the gene ends were 4 bases for V and 6 bases for J; bases not matched to a gene: 7. CDR3 nucleotide sequence: TGTGCCAGCAGTTCTAGCGGGACCCTCAGCGAGCAGTACTTC. Amino acid sequence: CASSSSGTLSEQYF.

The CDR3 region is CASSQVSRRDGGELFF. The CDR3 DNA reads as TGCGCCAGCAGCCAAGTTTCTCGGAGGGACGGCGGGGAGCTGTTTTTT. V is TRBV4-1 and J is TRBJ2-2; TRBD2 is a possible D gene (6 bases). Trimming took 1 base from V and 7 from J, leaving 16 bases between them. The CDR3 spans 16 residues. Germline V gene lookup returns CDR1 MGHRA and CDR2 YSYEKL.

The rearrangement uses TRBV4-2 and TRBJ2-1; D unclear. In germline, CDR1 is LGHNA, CDR2 YNFKEQ. The V gene lost 0 bases and the J gene lost 5 bases, with 11 bases spanning the gap. The CDR3 is 15 residues long. Here the CDR3 reads CASSQDPPSNNEQFF. The CDR3 DNA reads as TGTGCCAGCAGCCAAGACCCCCCTAGTAACAATGAGCAGTTCTTC.

The chain links TRBV6-1 to TRBJ1-2; D is undetermined. Germline V gene lookup returns CDR1 MNHNS and CDR2 SASEGT. V was shortened by 1 base and J by 5 bases, with 5 bases between the two germline ends. The CDR3 sequence is 12 residues long. CDR3: CASSEVGYGYTF. In DNA form, the CDR3 reads TGTGCCAGCAGTGAAGTCGGGTATGGCTACACCTTC.

The chain links TRBV3-1 (or the pseudogene TRBV3-2) to TRBJ1-1; D is ambiguous. From germline, CDR1 is LGHDT and CDR2 YNNKEL (reference sequence). Trimming removed 4 bases from V and 0 bases from J, with 12 bases in between. The CDR3 sequence is 15 residues long. The CDR3 DNA reads as TGTGCCAGCAGCCCTAGCGTCCACCTGAACACTGAAGCTTTCTTT. It is translated as CASSPSVHLNTEAFF.

This sequence joins TRBV28 and TRBJ2-7, with 9 bases lining up with TRBD1. V was pared by 6 bases and J by 4 bases, with 13 bases of the junction left unmatched. The CDR3 length is 16 residues. CDR1 MDHEN and CDR2 SYDVKM come from the germline V gene. CDR3 in amino acids: CASSTPTGGAGYEQYF. The CDR3 DNA reads TGTGCCAGCAGCACACCAACAGGGGGCGCAGGTTACGAGCAGTACTTC.

CDR3 protein: CASSITSPGGNYGYTF. The CDR3 nucleotides read TGTGCCAGTAGTATAACCTCCCCAGGGGGGAACTATGGCTACACCTTC. The J gene is TRBJ1-2, the V gene TRBV19, with 7 nucleotides matching TRBD1. Germline CDR1 and CDR2: LNHDA and SQIVND (reference sequence). V trimming: 2 bases; J trimming: 2 bases; junction bases outside the gene matches: 8. The CDR3 runs 16 residues. Variable domain in full (rest from reference TRBV19 and TRBJ1-2): DGGITQSPKYLFRKEGQNVTLSCEQNLNHDAMYWYRQDPGQGLRLIYYSQIVNDFQKGDIAEGYSVSREKKESFPLTVTSAQKNPTAFYLCASSITSPGGNYGYTFGSGTRLTVV.

This chain links TRBV11-3 with TRBJ2-2, with 7 bases identical to TRBD1. The CDR3 consists of 15 residues. CDR1 and CDR2 (germline): SGHNT, YENEEA. Trimming cost V 7 bases and J 2 bases; bases outside gene matches: 7. The DNA of the CDR3 is TGTGCCAGCACCCCGGGACAGCAAAACACCGGGGAGCTGTTTTTT. Translating gives CASTPGQQNTGELFF.

The chain carries TRBV27 and TRBJ1-1, with a tentative D call TRBD1 (6 bases). V dropped 4 bases and J dropped 0 bases, with 21 bases sitting between them. The length of the CDR3 is 18 residues. Germline values: CDR1 MNHEY, CDR2 SMNVEV (reference sequence). CDR3 bases: TGTGCCAGCAGTTCCCTGGGAGGGGGGCAGTCAATGAACACTGAAGCTTTCTTT. This codes for CASSSLGGGQSMNTEAFF.

The V and J genes are TRBV30 and TRBJ2-5; TRBD2 is a possible D gene (6 bases). The V and J ends lost 3 bases and 4 bases respectively, with 12 bases between them. This CDR3 has 13 amino acids. Germline CDR1 reads GTSNPN; CDR2 reads SVGIG (reference sequence). CDR3 residues: CAWRGGGAETQYF. In nucleotides, the CDR3 is TGTGCCTGGAGGGGAGGCGGGGCAGAGACCCAGTACTTC.

This chain uses TRBV7-9 with TRBJ2-5; 7 positions agree with TRBD2. Germline V lookup: CDR1 SEHNR, CDR2 FQNEAQ (reference sequence). V lost 1 base to trimming and J lost 2 bases; unmatched junction nucleotides: 7. The CDR3 covers 16 residues. DNA for the CDR3: TGTGCCAGCAGCTTAGTCGGGGGGTTTAGGCAAGAGACCCAGTACTTC. Translation: CASSLVGGFRQETQYF. Full variable domain (rest looked up from reference TRBV7-9 and TRBJ2-5): DTGVSQNPRHKITKRGQNVTFRCDPISEHNRLYWYRQTLGQGPEFLTYFQNEAQLEKSRLLSDRFSAERPKGSFSTLEIQRTEQGDSAMYLCASSLVGGFRQETQYFGPGTRLLVL.

The rearrangement links TRBV6-7 to TRBJ1-2; tentatively, D is TRBD1 (6 bases). TRBV6-7 is assigned to the ORF class and has an uncertain function. Trimming pared 2 bases from V and 2 bases from J, leaving 12 bases between. There are 15 residues in the CDR3. CDR3 sequence: CASSYAPRGNYGYTF. CDR3 bases: TGTGCCAGCAGTTACGCCCCGAGGGGGAACTATGGCTACACCTTC.